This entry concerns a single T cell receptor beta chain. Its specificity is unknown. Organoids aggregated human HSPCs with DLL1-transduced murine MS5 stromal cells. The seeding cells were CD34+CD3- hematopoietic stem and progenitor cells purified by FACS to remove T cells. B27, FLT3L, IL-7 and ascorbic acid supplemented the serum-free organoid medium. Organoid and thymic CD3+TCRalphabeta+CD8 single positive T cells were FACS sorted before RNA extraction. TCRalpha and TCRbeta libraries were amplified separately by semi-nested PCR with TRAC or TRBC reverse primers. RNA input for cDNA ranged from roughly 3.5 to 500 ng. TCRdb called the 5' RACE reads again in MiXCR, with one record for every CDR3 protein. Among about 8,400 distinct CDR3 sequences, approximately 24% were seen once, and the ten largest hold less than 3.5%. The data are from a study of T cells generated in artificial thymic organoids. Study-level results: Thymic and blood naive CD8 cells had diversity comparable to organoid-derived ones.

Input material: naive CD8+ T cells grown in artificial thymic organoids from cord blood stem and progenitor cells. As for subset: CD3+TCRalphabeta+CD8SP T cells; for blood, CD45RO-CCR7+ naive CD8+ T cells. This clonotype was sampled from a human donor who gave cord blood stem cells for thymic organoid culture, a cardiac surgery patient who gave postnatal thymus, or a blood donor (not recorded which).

This CDR3 is CARGGKGANVAFF. CDR3 bases: TGCGCCAGGGGGGGAAAGGGGGCGAATGTAGCTTTCTTT. The rearrangement joins TRBV4-1 to TRBJ1-1, with 7 positions matching TRBD1. V lost 9 bases, J lost 10 bases, and 14 bases stayed unmatched. Looked up from germline, CDR1 is MGHRA and CDR2 is YSYEKL. This CDR3 contains 13 residues.